These 21 T cell receptor beta chains came from one sample sequenced in a study of blood T cells in healthy people across ages. Next came a second PCR, run for about 7 to 12 cycles, which used a sample-barcoded 5' primer along with a J-beta primer mix. TCRdb independently ran MiXCR on the 5' RACE reads; one entry per CDR3 protein. The data hold around 2 million distinct CDR3 sequences, with 39% observed a single time. The specimen was blood. These receptors originate from a human donor in good health.

This sequence joins TRBV20-1 and TRBJ2-3; D perhaps matches TRBD1 (6 bases). V gave up 3 bases and J gave up 0 bases, with 19 bases separating them. The CDR3 has 17 amino acids. Germline V gives CDR1 DFQATT, CDR2 SNEGSKA (reference sequence). The CDR3 DNA reads as TGCAGTGCTAGGGGAGATTCGGGACACCTCAGCACAGATACGCAGTATTTT. As protein: CSARGDSGHLSTDTQYF.

The sample holds a few counts of this clonotype. The genes are TRBV6-6 and TRBJ1-2, with D possibly matching TRBD1 (5 bases). V was clipped by 6 bases and J by 8 bases, with 13 bases between them. The germline CDR1 and CDR2 sequences are MNHNY and SVGAGI (reference sequence). This CDR3 comprises 12 residues. The CDR3 reads CASRYDREGYTF. In nucleotides, the CDR3 is TGTGCCAGCAGATATGACAGAGAGGGCTACACCTTC.

This clonotype appeared a few times. The genes are TRBV7-6 and TRBJ2-3; 9 nucleotides match TRBD2. The CDR3 runs to 18 residues. The germline gives CDR1 SGHVS, CDR2 FNYEAQ. V shed 1 base, J shed 2 bases, and the junction held 10 bases outside the gene matches. The CDR3 spells CASSLDLAGNTDTDTQYF. CDR3 nucleotides: TGTGCCAGCAGCTTAGATCTAGCGGGGAACACCGACACAGATACGCAGTATTTT.

This sequence joins TRBV29-1 and TRBJ2-7; 7 bases are shared with TRBD1. V shed 8 bases, J shed 0 bases, and the junction held 4 bases outside the gene matches. Germline CDR1 is SQVTM and CDR2 is ANQGSEA. The CDR3 spans 12 residues. The CDR3 here is CSYRDSSYEQYF. The CDR3 DNA reads as TGCAGCTACAGGGACAGCTCCTACGAGCAGTACTTC.

J is TRBJ2-1 and V is TRBV7-2; TRBD1 matches at 8 bases. Germline V CDR1 and CDR2: SGHTA, FQGNSA. There are 14 residues in the CDR3. The junction had 6 bases not matched to a gene; V was cut back by 3 bases and J by 8 bases. Here the CDR3 reads CASSFAGGFDEQFF. The DNA for the CDR3 is TGTGCCAGCAGCTTTGCAGGGGGCTTCGATGAGCAGTTCTTC.

In its sample, this clonotype was seen a few times. V gene TRBV20-1 combines with J gene TRBJ1-4; 7 bases align to TRBD1. Unmatched junction bases numbered 6, after V lost 1 base and J lost 1 base. CDR1 DFQATT and CDR2 SNEGSKA come from the germline V gene (reference sequence). The CDR3 covers 16 residues. CDR3 residues: CSARGINRGTNEKLFF. The CDR3 nucleotides are TGCAGTGCTAGAGGAATTAACAGGGGAACTAATGAAAAACTGTTTTTT.

This clonotype has only a few counts. This sequence joins TRBV20-1 and TRBJ2-1, with 8 bases aligning to TRBD1. V dropped 3 bases and J dropped 4; count of bases not matched to a gene: 8. This CDR3 region has 15 residues. The germline gives CDR1 DFQATT, CDR2 SNEGSKA (reference sequence). The CDR3 DNA reads as TGCAGTGCTAGGGAGGACAGGGATTCGTACAATGAGCAGTTCTTC. Residues: CSAREDRDSYNEQFF.

This clonotype was detected a few times. The chain employs TRBV11-1 and TRBJ2-7; 10 bases match TRBD1. Losses at the gene ends were 5 bases for V and 5 bases for J; bases not matched to a gene: 9. Germline CDR1 and CDR2: SGHAT and FQDESV (reference sequence). The CDR3 is 15 amino acids. The CDR3 loop reads CASSKRGQGTHEQYF. In nucleotides, the CDR3 is TGTGCCAGCAGCAAAAGGGGACAGGGGACCCACGAGCAGTACTTC.

This clonotype turned up a few times. This chain uses TRBV27 with TRBJ1-2, with a weak D call TRBD1 (5 bases). The CDR3 is made up of 15 amino acids. The V and J ends lost 1 base and 3 bases respectively, with 12 bases between them. Germline CDR1 is MNHEY and CDR2 is SMNVEV (reference sequence). The DNA of the CDR3 is TGTGCCAGCAGTTTATATGGGGCAGTTGACTATGGCTACACCTTC. As protein: CASSLYGAVDYGYTF.

The V and J genes are TRBV27 and TRBJ1-5; D may be TRBD1 (6 bases). Trimming pared 7 bases from V and 0 bases from J, leaving 16 bases between. CDR1 and CDR2 (germline): MNHEY, SMNVEV (reference sequence). The CDR3 is 16 amino acids. This CDR3 reads CASNPTGFFSNQPQHF. CDR3 bases: TGTGCCAGCAACCCAACAGGGTTTTTTAGCAATCAGCCCCAGCATTTT.

This clonotype was counted ten times or more. The V gene is TRBV25-1, the J gene TRBJ1-6; 9 bases map to TRBD1. V lost 4 bases and J lost 4; bases outside the gene matches: 5. Germline V gene lookup returns CDR1 MGHDK and CDR2 SYGVNS. The CDR3 length is 16 residues. The CDR3 region is CASSGSGTGYNSPLHF. The CDR3 DNA follows: TGTGCCAGCAGTGGCTCCGGGACAGGGTATAATTCACCCCTCCACTTT.

Ten or more counts support this clonotype. The V gene is TRBV5-1, the J gene TRBJ2-1, with D perhaps matching TRBD1 (6 bases). This CDR3 comprises 15 residues. Trimming cost V 4 bases and J 4 bases, with 15 bases left between them. Germline loops: CDR1 SGHRS, CDR2 YFSETQ. CDR3 sequence: CASSNTDSPYNEQFF. The CDR3 nucleotides are TGCGCCAGCAGCAATACGGACAGTCCTTACAATGAGCAGTTCTTC.

This clonotype occurred a few times. J is TRBJ2-4 and V is TRBV2; D is uncertain. Germline values: CDR1 SNHLY, CDR2 FYNNEI. The CDR3 is 16 residues long. Trimming left V 7 bases short and J 3 bases short, with 19 bases between. The CDR3 spells CASTFTAPWNKNIQYF. The CDR3 nucleotides read TGTGCCAGCACCTTCACGGCCCCTTGGAACAAAAACATTCAGTACTTC.

The rearrangement uses TRBV9 and TRBJ2-3; tentative D call: TRBD2 (6 bases). Trimming took 4 bases from V and 0 from J, leaving 12 bases between them. This CDR3 has 15 residues. Germline lookup yields CDR1 SGDLS and CDR2 YYNGEE. CDR3 region: CASSNPRGSTDTQYF. CDR3 DNA: TGTGCCAGCAGCAATCCCCGGGGGAGCACAGATACGCAGTATTTT.

This clonotype has more than one count but fewer than ten. The genes are TRBV27 and TRBJ2-1; 8 positions agree with TRBD2. Germline CDR1 reads MNHEY; CDR2 reads SMNVEV (reference sequence). This CDR3 comprises 16 residues. Losses at the gene ends were 0 bases for V and 2 bases for J; bases not matched to a gene: 3. The CDR3 DNA sequence: TGTGCCAGCAGTTTATCGGAGACTAGCGCCTACAATGAGCAGTTCTTC. Protein: CASSLSETSAYNEQFF.

The rearrangement links TRBV18 to TRBJ2-7, with a possible D match to TRBD1 (6 bases). The CDR3 contains 15 residues. Germline V gene sequence: CDR1 KGHSH, CDR2 LQKENI. V was shortened by 3 bases and J by 1 base, with 13 bases between the two germline ends. CDR3 DNA: TGTGCCAGCTCACCCCACAGGGCCGGGTCCTACGAGCAGTACTTC. Translating gives CASSPHRAGSYEQYF.

V and J are TRBV20-1 and TRBJ2-3; 8 bases line up with TRBD1. In germline, CDR1 is DFQATT, CDR2 SNEGSKA (reference sequence). CDR3 length: 15 amino acids. The ends lost 6 bases at V and 2 bases at J; junction bases unmatched: 10. The CDR3 DNA is TGCAGTGCCGAAGGGGCAGGGGGCTTCACAGATACGCAGTATTTT. Protein product: CSAEGAGGFTDTQYF.

V and J are TRBV3-1 and TRBJ1-2; 9 bases map to TRBD1. Germline lookup yields CDR1 LGHDT and CDR2 YNNKEL (reference sequence). Trimming cost V 8 bases and J 5 bases; bases outside gene matches: 12. This CDR3 comprises 15 residues. The CDR3 loop is CASSPGQGQSYGYTF. The CDR3 DNA reads TGTGCCAGCTCACCCGGACAGGGGCAAAGTTATGGCTACACCTTC. The full variable domain, rest sourced from reference TRBV3-1 and TRBJ1-2, is DTAVSQTPKYLVTQMGNDKSIKCEQNLGHDTMYWYKQDSKKFLKIMFSYNNKELIINETVPNRFSPKSPDKAHLNLHINSLELGDSAVYFCASSPGQGQSYGYTFGSGTRLTVV.

Only a few counts were recorded for this clonotype. The chain links TRBV20-1 to TRBJ1-2, with D perhaps TRBD1 (5 bases). With 6 bases removed from V and 4 bases from J, the gap between germline ends came to 24 bases. Germline-derived CDR1 and CDR2 are DFQATT and SNEGSKA (reference sequence). The CDR3 has 16 amino acids. CDR3 bases: TGCAGTGCCGGGGTCATTTCTAGGGAAAGGGGCTATGGCTACACCTTC. Its translation: CSAGVISRERGYGYTF.

The V and J genes are TRBV5-1 and TRBJ2-5, with TRBD1 matching 7 bases. From germline, CDR1 is SGHRS and CDR2 YFSETQ. V was clipped by 3 bases and J by 11 bases; unmatched bases: 16. This CDR3 region has 15 residues. CDR3 bases: TGCGCCAGCAGCTCCGGACAGGACCTTAGGGCTGAGCAGTACTTC. This sequence encodes CASSSGQDLRAEQYF. The whole variable domain, filled in from reference TRBV5-1 and TRBJ2-5, reads KAGVTQTPRYLIKTRGQQVTLSCSPISGHRSVSWYQQTPGQGLQFLFEYFSETQRNKGNFPGRFSGRQFSNSRSEMNVSTLELGDSALYLCASSSGQDLRAEQYFGPGTRLLVL.

This clonotype showed up just a few times. V is TRBV12-3 or TRBV12-4 and J is TRBJ2-1, with D tentatively TRBD1 or TRBD2 (5 bases each). This CDR3 contains 15 residues. Trimming removed 5 bases from V and 5 bases from J, with 16 bases in between. In nucleotides, the CDR3 is TGTGCCAGCAGTAACGCGCTGAGGGGCAACAATGAGCAGTTCTTC. It yields the protein CASSNALRGNNEQFF.